This entry concerns a single T cell receptor beta chain. Its target is unknown. The record originates from a study of blood T cells in healthy people across ages. Findings and caveats of the study: Unsorted PBMC input precluded a conclusive naive versus antigen-experienced comparison.

Combining a sample-barcoded 5' primer with a J-beta primer mix, a second PCR ran for roughly 6 to 12 cycles. MiXCR, run by TCRdb on the 5' RACE reads, gives a single entry per CDR3 protein. Of 1.5 million to 2 million distinct CDR3 sequences listed, approximately 28% are singletons. The trim removed 3 bases at V and 5 bases at J, leaving 7 bases unmatched. The CDR3 runs to 14 residues. Germline CDR1 reads DFQATT; CDR2 reads SNEGSKA (reference sequence). The material sequenced was blood. V is TRBV20-1 and J is TRBJ2-5; 9 bases map to TRBD1. The sequence was collected from a woman in her 30s in good health. The CDR3 sequence is CSARYRGRPETQYF. DNA for the CDR3: TGCAGTGCTAGGTACAGGGGGCGCCCTGAGACCCAGTACTTC.